The T cell receptor (beta chain) described here comes from a study of blood T cell repertoires in COVID-19. Germline V gene sequence: CDR1 SQVTM, CDR2 ANQGSEA. Trimming stripped 8 bases from V and 6 bases from J, with 17 bases between. CDR3 length: 13 residues. Original data processing: Reference gene primer amplification gave estimated nucleated cell counts. TCRdb's table, derived via immunoSEQ multiplex PCR, lists solely in-frame clones and lacks some. The V and J calls and clone size were taken over from that table, and D and trimming were inferred from the DNA. The table records roughly 130,000 clones, roughly 84% of them present only once.

The receptor was isolated from a woman in her twenties or thirties who had recovered from COVID-19. The specimen sequenced was PBMCs or T cells enriched from blood (not recorded which). The chain is built from TRBV29-1 and TRBJ2-1, with a tentative D call TRBD2 (6 bases). This chain's CDR3 is CSYLGTFVNEQFF. The CDR3 nucleotides are TGCAGCTACCTGGGGACTTTCGTCAATGAGCAGTTCTTC.